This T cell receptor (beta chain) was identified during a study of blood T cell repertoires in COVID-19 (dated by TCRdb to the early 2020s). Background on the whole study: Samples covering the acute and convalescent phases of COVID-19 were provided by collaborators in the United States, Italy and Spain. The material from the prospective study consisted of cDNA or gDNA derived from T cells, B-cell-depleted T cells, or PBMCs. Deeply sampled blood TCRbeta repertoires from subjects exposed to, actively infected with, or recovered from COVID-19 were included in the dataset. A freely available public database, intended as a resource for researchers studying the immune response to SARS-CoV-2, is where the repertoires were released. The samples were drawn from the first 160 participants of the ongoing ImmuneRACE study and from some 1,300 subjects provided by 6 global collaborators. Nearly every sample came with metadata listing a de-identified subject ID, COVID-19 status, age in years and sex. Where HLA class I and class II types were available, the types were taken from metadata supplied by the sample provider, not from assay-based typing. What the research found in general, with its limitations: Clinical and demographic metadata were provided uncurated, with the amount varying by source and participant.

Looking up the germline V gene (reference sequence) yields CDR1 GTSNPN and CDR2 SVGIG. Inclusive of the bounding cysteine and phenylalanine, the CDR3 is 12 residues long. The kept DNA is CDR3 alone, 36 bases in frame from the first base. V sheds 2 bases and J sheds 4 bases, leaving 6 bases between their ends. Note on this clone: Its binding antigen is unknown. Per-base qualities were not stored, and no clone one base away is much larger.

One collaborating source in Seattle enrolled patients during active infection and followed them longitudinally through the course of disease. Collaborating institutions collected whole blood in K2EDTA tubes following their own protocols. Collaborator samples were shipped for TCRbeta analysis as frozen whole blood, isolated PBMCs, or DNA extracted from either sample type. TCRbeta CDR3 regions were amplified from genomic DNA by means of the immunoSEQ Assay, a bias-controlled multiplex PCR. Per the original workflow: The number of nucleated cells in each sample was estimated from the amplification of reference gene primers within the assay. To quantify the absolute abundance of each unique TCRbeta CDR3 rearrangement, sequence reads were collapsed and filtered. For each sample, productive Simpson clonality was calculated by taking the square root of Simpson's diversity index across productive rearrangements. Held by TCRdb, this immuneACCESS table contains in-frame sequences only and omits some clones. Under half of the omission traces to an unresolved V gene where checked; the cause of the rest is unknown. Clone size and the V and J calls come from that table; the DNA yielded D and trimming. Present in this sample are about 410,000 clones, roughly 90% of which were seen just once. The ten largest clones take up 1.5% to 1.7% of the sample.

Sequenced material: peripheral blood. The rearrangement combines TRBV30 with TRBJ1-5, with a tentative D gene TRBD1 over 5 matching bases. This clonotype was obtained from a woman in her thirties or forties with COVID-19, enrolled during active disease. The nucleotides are TGTGCCTGGAGTTCAGGGAATCAGCCCCAGCATTTT. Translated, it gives CAWSSGNQPQHF.